This T cell receptor (beta chain) was sequenced for a study of identical twins. A few counts support this clonotype. TCRdb itself ran the 5' RACE reads through MiXCR, one entry per CDR3 protein. Found here are about 530,000 distinct CDR3 sequences, 13% to 15% of them singletons; the top ten hold roughly 0.43%. Losses at the gene ends were 7 bases for V and 3 bases for J; bases not matched to a gene: 10. This CDR3 is 15 amino acids long. Germline-derived CDR1 and CDR2 are SEHNR and FQNEAQ (reference sequence). These same records also appear under a second study, on yellow fever vaccine responses in identical twins.

This chain uses TRBV7-9 with TRBJ2-3; 7 bases are shared with TRBD2. Material: CD4+ T cells sorted from blood. The source of this sequence is a young woman in good health. DNA of the CDR3: TGTGCCAGCACCCCGGGACTATGGTCAACAGATACGCAGTATTTT. It codes for CASTPGLWSTDTQYF.